The source of this T cell receptor beta chain is a study of breast tumors, draining lymph nodes, adjacent tissues. Notes on the study in general: Luminal-like breast cancer showed significantly greater tumor-nontumor repertoire similarity than basal-like breast cancer did. Compared with lymph nodes, tumors were less diverse; compared with nontumor tissue, more. Findings are consistent with lymph node origin and intratumoral expansion of most tumor T cells. Data only fit, rather than demonstrated, lymph node origin of most tumor T cells.

The CDR3 is 15 amino acids. Per the germline V gene, CDR1 is SGHAT and CDR2 is FQNNGV. Trimming left V 1 base short and J 4 bases short, with 10 bases between. This clonotype was seen repeatedly, ten times or more. Its antigen is not identified. TCRdb reprocessed the multiplex PCR reads with MiXCR, giving one entry per CDR3 protein. This sample has thousands of distinct CDR3 sequences, with over 40% found just once. The TCR originated in a female donor with breast cancer. Some clones in this sample may be carry-over from other donors' samples. Sequencing input: tumor-adjacent breast tissue. V usage is TRBV11-2 and J usage is TRBJ2-2; the D is unclear. The CDR3 coding sequence is TGTGCCAGCAGCTTAGGCAGAGAGTCCACCGGGGAGCTGTTTTTT. It yields the protein CASSLGRESTGELFF. Combining the CDR3 with reference TRBV11-2 and TRBJ2-2 gives the whole variable domain EAGVAQSPRYKIIEKRQSVAFWCNPISGHATLYWYQQILGQGPKLLIQFQNNGVVDDSQLPKDRFSAERLKGVDSTLKIQPAKLEDSAVYLCASSLGRESTGELFFGEGSRLTVL.